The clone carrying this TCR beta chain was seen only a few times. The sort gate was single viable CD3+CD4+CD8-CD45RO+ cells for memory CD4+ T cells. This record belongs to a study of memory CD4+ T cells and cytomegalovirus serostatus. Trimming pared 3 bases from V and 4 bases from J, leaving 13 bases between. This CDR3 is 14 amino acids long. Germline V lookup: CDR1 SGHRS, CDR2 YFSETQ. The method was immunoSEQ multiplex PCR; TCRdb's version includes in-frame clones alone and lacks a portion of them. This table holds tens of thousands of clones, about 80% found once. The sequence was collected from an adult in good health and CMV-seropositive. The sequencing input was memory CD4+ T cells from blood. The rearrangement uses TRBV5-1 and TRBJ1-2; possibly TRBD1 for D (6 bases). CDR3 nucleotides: TGCGCCAGCAGCTCCGGACAGCCCCCCTATGGCTACACCTTC. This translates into CASSSGQPPYGYTF.